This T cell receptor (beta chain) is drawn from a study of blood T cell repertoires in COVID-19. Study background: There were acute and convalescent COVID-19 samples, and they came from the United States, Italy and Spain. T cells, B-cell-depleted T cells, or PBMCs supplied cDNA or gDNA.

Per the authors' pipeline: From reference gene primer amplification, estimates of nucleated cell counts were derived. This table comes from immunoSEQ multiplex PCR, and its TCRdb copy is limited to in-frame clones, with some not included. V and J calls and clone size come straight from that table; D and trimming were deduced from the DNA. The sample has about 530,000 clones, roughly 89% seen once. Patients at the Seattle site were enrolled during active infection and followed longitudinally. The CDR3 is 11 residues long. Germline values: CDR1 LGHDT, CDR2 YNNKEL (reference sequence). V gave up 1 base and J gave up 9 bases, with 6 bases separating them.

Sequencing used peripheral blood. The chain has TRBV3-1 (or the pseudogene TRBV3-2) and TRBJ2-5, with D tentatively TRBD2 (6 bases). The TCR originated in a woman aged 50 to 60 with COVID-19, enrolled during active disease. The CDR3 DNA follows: TGTGCCAGCAGCCAAGGGGAGGCCCAGTACTTC. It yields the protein CASSQGEAQYF.